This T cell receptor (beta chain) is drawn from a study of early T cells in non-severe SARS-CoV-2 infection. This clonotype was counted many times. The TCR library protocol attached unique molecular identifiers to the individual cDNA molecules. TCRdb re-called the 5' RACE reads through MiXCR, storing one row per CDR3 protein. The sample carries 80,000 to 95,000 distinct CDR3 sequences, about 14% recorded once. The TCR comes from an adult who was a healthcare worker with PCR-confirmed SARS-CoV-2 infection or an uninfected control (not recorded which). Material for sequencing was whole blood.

The DNA for the CDR3 is TGCAGTGCTAGGTCGGGCAGGGGCAATCAGCCCCAGCATTTT. Its translation is CSARSGRGNQPQHF. V usage is TRBV20-1 and J usage is TRBJ1-5; the D gene is possibly TRBD1 (5 bases). The germline CDR1 and CDR2 sequences are DFQATT and SNEGSKA (reference sequence). The CDR3 runs 14 residues. V was trimmed by 3 bases and J by 2 bases, leaving 11 bases between them.